The 25 T cell receptor beta chains reported below all come from one sample, sequenced in a study of cytomegalovirus exposure and HLA in healthy donors. Sequencing used immunoSEQ multiplex PCR; TCRdb keeps in-frame clones, though not all of them. Here the sample spans 300,000 to 400,000 clones, around 90% being singletons. The material sequenced was PBMCs. These receptors came from a man aged 25 to 45 in good health and CMV-seronegative.

The gene calls are TRBV6-1 and TRBJ1-1; 7 positions agree with TRBD1. V dropped 7 bases and J dropped 1; count of bases not matched to a gene: 9. Looked up from germline, CDR1 is MNHNS and CDR2 is SASEGT. The CDR3 consists of 15 residues. The CDR3 nucleotides read TGTGCCAGCACCGGCTTGGACAGGCGGAACACTGAAGCTTTCTTT. Its translation is CASTGLDRRNTEAFF.

V usage is TRBV6-5 and J usage is TRBJ1-1, with a possible D match to TRBD1 (6 bases). CDR1 is MNHEY and CDR2 is SVGAGI in the germline V gene. The V gene lost 0 bases and the J gene lost 0 bases, with 11 bases spanning the gap. This CDR3 contains 16 residues. The CDR3 here is CASSYSRTDMNTEAFF. DNA of the CDR3: TGTGCCAGCAGTTACTCGAGGACAGACATGAACACTGAAGCTTTCTTT.

The gene calls are TRBV29-1 and TRBJ1-2, with D unclear. This CDR3 is 10 amino acids long. Germline values: CDR1 SQVTM, CDR2 ANQGSEA. CDR3 nucleotides: TGCGGAGTTTATAACTATGGCTACACCTTC. Translated: CGVYNYGYTF.

The chain is built from TRBV7-6 and TRBJ2-1, with 8 bases that match TRBD2. J gave up 7 bases and V 1 base, and 12 bases lay outside the gene matches. Per germline, CDR1 SGHVS and CDR2 FNYEAQ. This CDR3 has 17 residues. The CDR3 sequence: CASSLEGGGGSGNEQFF. As DNA, the CDR3 is TGTGCCAGCAGCTTAGAGGGAGGCGGGGGGTCTGGAAATGAGCAGTTCTTC.

The sample holds a few counts of this clone. This sequence joins TRBV21-1 and TRBJ2-7; the D call in the table, TRBD2, was not verified against the DNA. TRBV21-1 is a pseudogene segment. The CDR3 has 16 residues. The DNA of the CDR3 is TGTGCCAGCAGTACCCTAGCGAGCGGTGTGACCTACGAGCAGTACTTC. This gives the protein CASSTLASGVTYEQYF.

This chain connects TRBV21-1 to TRBJ1-5; no DNA check was done on the table's D call, TRBD1. TRBV21-1 constitutes a pseudogene. This CDR3 region has 16 residues. The CDR3 DNA reads as TGTGCCAGCAGCCACTCCGGGACAGGAACAAATCAGCCCCAGCATTTT. Translated, it gives CASSHSGTGTNQPQHF.

The chain has TRBV5-4 and TRBJ2-1; 9 nucleotides agree with TRBD1. The CDR3 totals 15 residues. Germline V gene sequence: CDR1 SGHNT, CDR2 YYREEE (reference sequence). V was pared by 5 bases and J by 5 bases, with 8 bases of the junction left unmatched. The CDR3 DNA reads TGTGCCAGCAGTTATCCCGGGACAGGGAACAATGAGCAGTTCTTC. Amino acid sequence: CASSYPGTGNNEQFF.

The CDR3 DNA reads TGTGCCAGCAGTGCGGGAACCGGGGCCAACGTCCTGACTTTC. This translates into CASSAGTGANVLTF. The rearrangement links TRBV2 to TRBJ2-6; tentative D call: TRBD2 (5 bases). CDR1 is SNHLY and CDR2 is FYNNEI in the germline V gene. CDR3 length: 14 amino acids. V was shortened by 4 bases and J by 4 bases, with 8 bases between the two germline ends. Drawing the rest from reference TRBV2 and TRBJ2-6, the complete variable domain is EPEVTQTPSHQVTQMGQEVILRCVPISNHLYFYWYRQILGQKVEFLVSFYNNEISEKSEIFDDQFSVERPDGSNFTLKIRSTKLEDSAMYFCASSAGTGANVLTFGAGSRLTVL.

The chain couples TRBV19 to TRBJ2-3, with 11 bases identical to TRBD2. Germline CDR1 reads LNHDA; CDR2 reads SQIVND (reference sequence). This CDR3 region has 16 residues. J lost 5 bases, V lost 6 bases, and 10 bases had no gene match. The CDR3 spells CASSPWASGGLDTQYF. CDR3 coding DNA: TGTGCCAGTAGCCCATGGGCTAGCGGGGGGCTAGATACGCAGTATTTT.

This rearrangement joins TRBV15 to TRBJ2-5, with TRBD2 matching over 10 bases. CDR1 is LNHNV and CDR2 is YYDKDF in the germline V gene (reference sequence). This CDR3 comprises 17 residues. V shed 1 base and J 5 bases; nucleotides not matched to a gene: 10. The CDR3 nucleotides are TGTGCCACCAGCAGAGGCCTAGCGGGGGTCTTGGGGGAGACCCAGTACTTC. Amino acid sequence: CATSRGLAGVLGETQYF.

The table lists this clone with a few counts. CDR3 protein: CASRWSSGGELFF. The CDR3 nucleotides read TGTGCTAGTCGTTGGAGCTCGGGCGGGGAGCTGTTTTTT. This chain connects TRBV12-5 to TRBJ2-2; D unresolved. The length of the CDR3 is 13 residues. The germline gives CDR1 LGHNT, CDR2 FRNRAP. Trimming pared 8 bases from V and 7 bases from J, leaving 14 bases between.

This chain links TRBV4-1 with TRBJ1-1; D is possibly TRBD1 (5 bases). The CDR3 spans 13 residues. Trimming removed 2 bases from V and 7 bases from J, with 11 bases in between. Germline CDR1 is MGHRA and CDR2 is YSYEKL. The CDR3 DNA follows: TGCGCCAGCAGCCAATCAAAAGGGGATGAAGCTTTCTTT. Protein product: CASSQSKGDEAFF.

J is TRBJ1-2 and V is TRBV4-1; a weak D match, TRBD1 (5 bases). From germline, CDR1 is MGHRA and CDR2 YSYEKL. The CDR3 has 15 residues. V lost 5 bases to trimming and J lost 1 base, with 14 bases between them. Here the CDR3 reads CASSSSTAFNYGYTF. The CDR3 DNA follows: TGCGCCAGCAGCTCCTCGACAGCCTTTAACTATGGCTACACCTTC.

The chain joins TRBV9 to TRBJ2-5; 11 nucleotides match TRBD1. Germline values: CDR1 SGDLS, CDR2 YYNGEE. The CDR3 covers 15 residues. Trimming cost V 0 bases and J 4 bases; bases outside gene matches: 2. The CDR3 DNA is TGTGCCAGCAGCGTAGACGGGACAGGGGGAGAGACCCAGTACTTC. Translated, it gives CASSVDGTGGETQYF.

Concerning this clone itself: This sample includes further DNA sequences coding for the same CDR3. The J gene is TRBJ1-2, the V gene TRBV6-5; D possibly corresponds to TRBD1 (5 bases). V was pared by 2 bases and J by 2 bases, with 9 bases between. CDR3 length: 14 residues. From germline, CDR1 is MNHEY and CDR2 SVGAGI. Here the CDR3 DNA reads TGTGCCAGCAGTTACCTGACAGCGAACTATGGCTACACCTTC. Translating it yields CASSYLTANYGYTF.

This clone showed up just once. The chain recombines TRBV6-5 with TRBJ2-7; no clear D. V was cut by 6 bases and J by 7 bases, with 13 bases left in between. This CDR3 region has 12 residues. Germline CDR1 MNHEY, CDR2 SVGAGI. The CDR3 reads CASSRGSREQYF. The CDR3 DNA is TGTGCCAGCAGCCGCGGATCTAGGGAGCAGTACTTC.

J is TRBJ1-2 and V is TRBV7-8, with TRBD1 identical over 7 bases. CDR3 length equals 20 residues. With V trimmed by 3 bases and J by 0 bases, 19 bases remained unmatched. CDR1 is SGHVS and CDR2 is FQNEAQ in the germline V gene. CDR3 loop: CASSFSWGTRTGQSNYGYTF. The CDR3 DNA reads TGTGCCAGCAGCTTTAGTTGGGGGACCCGGACAGGCCAATCTAACTATGGCTACACCTTC.

The CDR3 DNA follows: TGTGCCAGCAGTGGACGACAGGGACTCTACGAGCAGTACTTC. Its translation: CASSGRQGLYEQYF. The chain uses TRBV2 and TRBJ2-7; possibly TRBD1 for D (7 bases). Germline CDR1 SNHLY, CDR2 FYNNEI. This CDR3 has 14 residues. The V end was cut by 4 bases, the J end by 3 bases, with 13 bases between.

The chain links TRBV18 to TRBJ1-1; tentative D call: TRBD1 (6 bases). Germline CDR1 reads KGHSH; CDR2 reads LQKENI. The CDR3 covers 15 residues. V was trimmed by 5 bases and J by 6 bases, leaving 19 bases between them. The CDR3 DNA is TGTGCCAGCTCATCAACTCCAGGGGTCGGGGCTGAAGCTTTCTTT. Translated, it gives CASSSTPGVGAEAFF.

V and J are TRBV4-2 and TRBJ1-1; a possible D gene is TRBD1 (5 bases). Germline assignment: CDR1 LGHNA and CDR2 YNFKEQ. Trimming cost V 3 bases and J 5 bases, with 13 bases left between them. The CDR3 runs to 14 residues. Here the CDR3 reads CASSHRGRGTEAFF. The DNA of the CDR3 is TGTGCCAGCAGCCACCGCGGGAGGGGAACTGAAGCTTTCTTT.

J is TRBJ1-2 and V is TRBV9; TRBD1 matches 9 bases. After removal of 0 bases from V and 4 bases from J, the junction contained 7 bases not matched to a gene. Germline V gives CDR1 SGDLS, CDR2 YYNGEE. The CDR3 covers 16 residues. The CDR3 sequence: CASSVGGTGRSYGYTF. The CDR3 DNA follows: TGTGCCAGCAGCGTAGGCGGGACAGGGCGATCCTATGGCTACACCTTC.

This clone was recorded once. The chain joins TRBV7-9 to TRBJ2-7; 16 bases align to TRBD2. The CDR3 has 18 amino acids. Germline lookup yields CDR1 SEHNR and CDR2 FQNEAQ (reference sequence). Losses at the gene ends were 5 bases for V and 6 bases for J; bases not matched to a gene: 13. CDR3 nucleotides: TGTGCCAGCAGCGCCCAGGGACTAGCGGGGGGGCCGCCCTCCGAGCAGTACTTC. It specifies CASSAQGLAGGPPSEQYF.

The chain has TRBV5-4 and TRBJ2-2; 7 bases align to TRBD2. Germline V gene data show CDR1 as SGHNT and CDR2 as YYREEE (reference sequence). J gave up 3 bases and V 4 bases, and 0 bases lay outside the gene matches. The CDR3 loop spans 13 amino acids. The CDR3 bases are TGTGCCAGCAGCCTAGCGGACACCGGGGAGCTGTTTTTT. This translates into CASSLADTGELFF.

The rearrangement links TRBV5-6 to TRBJ1-2; TRBD1 aligns across 8 bases. The CDR3 is made up of 15 amino acids. The junction had 9 bases not matched to a gene; V was cut back by 3 bases and J by 5 bases. Germline assignment: CDR1 SGHDT and CDR2 YYEEEE. CDR3 amino acids: CASSYGQGGQYGYTF. In DNA form, the CDR3 reads TGTGCCAGCAGCTACGGACAGGGTGGACAGTATGGCTACACCTTC.

The CDR3, as DNA: TGTGCCAGCAGCCCCCGCTCCTATAATTCACCCCTCCACTTT. Amino acids: CASSPRSYNSPLHF. This rearrangement joins TRBV14 to TRBJ1-6; D gene unclear. Trimming stripped 4 bases from V and 0 bases from J, with 4 bases between. This CDR3 is 14 amino acids long. Looked up from germline, CDR1 is SGHDN and CDR2 is FVKESK.